These T cell receptor beta chains were read from a single sample in a study of T cells in localized non-small cell lung cancer. Sequenced by immunoSEQ multiplex PCR; TCRdb stores in-frame clones only, minus some. The sample comprises roughly 35,000 clones, about 90% of which are singletons, and over 2% rests with the top ten. The sequenced sample was peripheral blood, obtained before any cancer treatment. These receptors all come from an older female donor with stage I lung adenocarcinoma. CDR3s include the opening cysteine and the closing phenylalanine or tryptophan. D genes are given only for firm matches. Expanded clones get a size class; other rows say once, few or many, or leave the size out.

clone_size	v_call	d_call	j_call	cdr3_aa	cdr3_nt
.	TRBV30	TRBD1	TRBJ1-6	CAWGQGADSPLHF	TGTGCCTGGGGACAGGGGGCGGATTCACCCCTCCACTTT
.	TRBV6-6	.	TRBJ2-5	CASSPLTAETQYF	TGTGCCAGCAGTCCTCTTACTGCGGAGACCCAGTACTTC
.	TRBV6-1	TRBD2	TRBJ2-3	CASSVRSGGADTQYF	TGTGCCAGCAGTGTACGGAGCGGGGGGGCAGATACGCAGTATTTT
.	TRBV7-2	TRBD1	TRBJ2-5	CASRDGQGAATQYF	TGTGCCAGCAGAGACGGACAGGGGGCAGCGACCCAGTACTTC
once	TRBV5-1	.	TRBJ2-7	CASSLTGSREQYF	TGCGCCAGCAGCTTGACAGGGTCGAGGGAGCAGTACTTC
.	TRBV7-9	.	TRBJ1-2	CASSLARLSLDYGYTF	TGTGCCAGCAGCTTAGCCAGACTGTCCCTTGACTATGGCTACACCTTC
few	TRBV6-1	.	TRBJ1-1	CASSVGGKDTEAFF	TGTGCCAGCAGTGTGGGAGGGAAGGACACTGAAGCTTTCTTT
.	TRBV6-1	TRBD1	TRBJ1-2	CASSEGQGADGYTF	TGTGCCAGCAGTGAAGGACAGGGGGCGGATGGCTACACCTTC
.	TRBV25-1	.	TRBJ2-2	CASSDLRVSTGELFF	TGTGCCAGCAGTGACCTCAGGGTGAGCACCGGGGAGCTGTTTTTT
.	TRBV6-5	.	TRBJ2-2	CASSYWAGVSGELFF	TGTGCCAGCAGTTACTGGGCGGGTGTATCCGGGGAGCTGTTTTTT
.	TRBV9	.	TRBJ1-6	CASSVAMDSPLHF	TGTGCCAGCAGCGTAGCAATGGATTCACCCCTCCACTTT
once	TRBV2	.	TRBJ2-3	CASTPRGDTQYF	TGTGCCAGCACCCCCCGCGGGGATACGCAGTATTTT
.	TRBV29-1	TRBD2	TRBJ2-1	CSATSASYNEQFF	TGCAGCGCCACTAGCGCTTCCTACAATGAGCAGTTCTTC
.	TRBV13	.	TRBJ2-3	CASSLKFGGELTDTQYF	TGTGCCAGCAGCTTAAAGTTCGGCGGGGAGCTTACAGATACGCAGTATTTT
once	TRBV30	.	TRBJ1-1	CAWAKNTEAFF	TGTGCCTGGGCAAAAAACACTGAAGCTTTCTTT
few	TRBV27	TRBD1	TRBJ2-7	CASSDRQGTYEQYF	TGTGCCAGCAGTGATCGACAGGGGACCTACGAGCAGTACTTC
.	TRBV5-1	.	TRBJ2-7	CASSLRSSDEQYF	TGCGCCAGCAGCTTGAGGAGTAGTGACGAGCAGTACTTC
.	TRBV27	.	TRBJ1-2	CASSPGRYGYTF	TGTGCCAGCAGCCCGGGTCGCTATGGCTACACCTTC
.	TRBV19	.	TRBJ2-7	CASSTPGGHYEQYF	TGTGCCAGTAGTACGCCAGGGGGGCACTACGAGCAGTACTTC
.	TRBV7-9	TRBD1	TRBJ1-2	CASSPQGRKNGYTF	TGTGCCAGCAGCCCACAGGGGCGGAAAAATGGCTACACCTTC
.	TRBV7-2	.	TRBJ2-3	CASSLGGGAGDTQYF	TGTGCCAGCAGCTTAGGAGGTGGGGCCGGAGATACGCAGTATTTT
.	TRBV19	TRBD1	TRBJ2-7	CASSSTGTASYEQYF	TGTGCCAGTAGTTCCACCGGGACAGCTTCCTACGAGCAGTACTTC
.	TRBV15	.	TRBJ1-5	CATSRDRETYSNQPQHF	TGTGCCACCAGCAGGGACCGGGAAACTTATAGCAATCAGCCCCAGCATTTT
few	TRBV7-8	.	TRBJ2-5	CASSRRRDPRGTQYF	TGTGCCAGCAGCCGCCGGAGGGACCCTCGCGGAACCCAGTACTTC
.	TRBV28	.	TRBJ1-6	CASFGNSPLHF	TGTGCCAGCTTCGGGAATTCACCCCTCCACTTT
.	TRBV6-5	.	TRBJ1-4	CASSLRISNEKLFF	TGTGCCAGCAGTCTCAGGATCTCTAATGAAAAACTGTTTTTT
.	TRBV9	.	TRBJ2-1	CASSVELAYYNEQFF	TGTGCCAGCAGCGTAGAACTAGCTTACTACAATGAGCAGTTCTTC
.	TRBV7-2	.	TRBJ1-6	CASSLIAGNNSPLHF	TGTGCCAGCAGCTTAATTGCGGGGAATAATTCACCCCTCCACTTT
.	TRBV6-5	.	TRBJ1-5	CASRPSPGQPQHF	TGTGCCAGCAGGCCCTCTCCCGGCCAGCCCCAGCATTTT
.	TRBV7-7	.	TRBJ2-1	CASSLATPGLGNNEQFF	TGTGCCAGCAGCTTAGCGACGCCAGGGTTGGGCAACAATGAGCAGTTCTTC
.	TRBV18	.	TRBJ1-1	CASSPQGGTEAFF	TGTGCCAGCTCACCCCAGGGAGGCACTGAAGCTTTCTTT
.	TRBV7-9	TRBD1	TRBJ1-3	CASSQSGGTGNTIYF	TGTGCCAGCAGCCAATCAGGGGGCACTGGAAACACCATATATTTT
once	TRBV5-1	.	TRBJ1-4	CASSLVPGERKLFF	TGCGCCAGCAGCTTGGTTCCAGGGGAGAGGAAACTGTTTTTT
.	TRBV28	.	TRBJ1-1	CASSFTLTEAFF	TGTGCCAGCAGTTTTACTTTGACTGAAGCTTTCTTT
.	TRBV9	TRBD1	TRBJ2-5	CASSVAFGQGGETQYF	TGTGCCAGCAGCGTAGCCTTTGGACAGGGAGGAGAGACCCAGTACTTC
.	TRBV7-7	.	TRBJ2-7	CASSLSLGHRYEQYF	TGTGCCAGCAGCTTATCGCTCGGACATCGCTACGAGCAGTACTTC
.	TRBV29-1	.	TRBJ1-3	CSVLFGAGGNTIYF	TGCAGCGTCCTGTTTGGGGCAGGTGGAAACACCATATATTTT
.	TRBV6-5	.	TRBJ2-2	CASRWTTNTGELFF	TGTGCCAGCAGATGGACAACGAACACCGGGGAGCTGTTTTTT
.	TRBV7-3	TRBD2	TRBJ2-3	CASSRTSDTDTQYF	TGTGCCAGCAGCAGGACTAGCGACACAGATACGCAGTATTTT
few	TRBV30	TRBD1	TRBJ1-1	CAWSWTGNTEAFF	TGTGCCTGGAGCTGGACAGGAAACACTGAAGCTTTCTTT
.	TRBV5-4	.	TRBJ1-2	CASSLSGLANYGYTF	TGTGCCAGCAGCCTGTCCGGACTAGCTAACTATGGCTACACCTTC
.	TRBV5-6	.	TRBJ1-5	CASSTIRDGYSNQPQHF	TGTGCCAGCAGCACAATTAGGGACGGTTATAGCAATCAGCCCCAGCATTTT
once	TRBV4-1	.	TRBJ1-6	CASSQEQGFPLHF	TGCGCCAGCAGCCAAGAGCAGGGCTTCCCCCTCCACTTT
.	TRBV28	.	TRBJ1-2	CASRGNYGYTF	TGTGCCAGCAGGGGGAACTATGGCTACACCTTC
.	TRBV5-1	TRBD2	TRBJ2-3	CASSLNVLAGGSTDTQYF	TGCGCCAGCAGCTTGAATGTGCTAGCGGGGGGAAGCACAGATACGCAGTATTTT
.	TRBV2	TRBD1	TRBJ2-2	CASRGTGGRTGELFF	TGTGCCAGCAGGGGGACAGGGGGACGGACCGGGGAGCTGTTTTTT
.	TRBV14	.	TRBJ1-1	CASSQEWGSDTEAFF	TGTGCCAGCAGCCAAGAGTGGGGGTCGGACACTGAAGCTTTCTTT